One and the same sample provided the 27 T cell receptor beta chains below, sequenced in a study of T-cell memory formation after mild COVID-19. TCRdb independently ran MiXCR on the 5' RACE reads; one entry per CDR3 protein. The sample yields some 120,000 distinct CDR3 sequences, 15% to 20% seen once. Input material: PBMCs or a T cell subset sorted from them (not recorded which). These receptor sequences come from a man aged 18-30 years who had mild COVID-19 (a few samples of this study predate the infection). Cell type and time point are not known.

This clonotype turned up a few times. This rearrangement joins TRBV4-1 to TRBJ1-2; TRBD1 aligns across 9 bases. V lost 2 bases, J lost 7 bases, and 2 bases stayed unmatched. The CDR3 loop spans 13 amino acids. The V gene's germline CDR1 is MGHRA and CDR2 YSYEKL. DNA for the CDR3: TGCGCCAGCAGCCAACGGACAGGGGTTGGCTACACCTTC. It yields the protein CASSQRTGVGYTF.

The chain combines TRBV5-1 with TRBJ2-3; D is unresolved. In germline, CDR1 is SGHRS, CDR2 YFSETQ. Between the trimmed V and J ends, which lost 3 bases and 2 bases, there was a span of 10 bases. This CDR3 has 14 residues. CDR3 nucleotide sequence: TGCGCCAGCAGCTCCGGCCCGTACACAGATACGCAGTATTTT. Translation: CASSSGPYTDTQYF.

This chain joins TRBV19 and TRBJ2-3; D ambiguous. V was shortened by 8 bases and J by 0 bases, with 15 bases between the two germline ends. From germline, CDR1 is LNHDA and CDR2 SQIVND (reference sequence). This CDR3 has 15 amino acids. CDR3 DNA: TGTGCCAGTGGCCCGTTGTCGTCTAGCACAGATACGCAGTATTTT. Protein product: CASGPLSSSTDTQYF.

The table lists this clonotype with a few counts. The J gene is TRBJ2-7, the V gene TRBV5-1; 10 bases fit TRBD1. CDR1 is SGHRS, CDR2 YFSETQ, per germline. The CDR3 extends over 16 amino acids. J was trimmed by 7 bases and V by 4 bases; bases with no gene match: 14. The CDR3 protein is CASSRQTGTGVWEQYF. Here the CDR3 DNA reads TGCGCCAGCAGCCGACAGACCGGGACAGGGGTGTGGGAGCAGTACTTC.

This clonotype has a handful of counts. The rearrangement joins TRBV24-1 to TRBJ2-3; TRBD2 is a possible D gene (6 bases). The germline gives CDR1 KGHDR, CDR2 SFDVKD. The CDR3 covers 13 residues. Deletions cut 3 bases from V and 6 bases from J, with 9 bases between. CDR3: CATSDASVDTQYF. CDR3 nucleotides: TGTGCCACCAGTGATGCTAGCGTTGATACGCAGTATTTT.

This clonotype was observed a handful of times. The J gene is TRBJ2-1, the V gene TRBV20-1; 8 bases align to TRBD2. Germline V lookup: CDR1 DFQATT, CDR2 SNEGSKA (reference sequence). The CDR3 is 15 amino acids. The ends lost 3 bases at V and 3 bases at J; junction bases unmatched: 7. The CDR3 protein is CSASGGAVGYNEQFF. The CDR3 bases are TGCAGTGCTAGCGGGGGGGCAGTGGGCTACAATGAGCAGTTCTTC.

The chain combines TRBV6-4 with TRBJ2-1, with D possibly being TRBD1 or TRBD2 (5 bases each). Germline lookup yields CDR1 MRHNA and CDR2 SNTAGT. The CDR3 covers 16 residues. The V end lost 4 bases, the J end lost 0 bases, and 13 bases lay between the germline ends. CDR3 loop: CASSVEGHSSYNEQFF. In nucleotides, the CDR3 is TGTGCCAGCAGTGTCGAGGGGCACAGCTCCTACAATGAGCAGTTCTTC.

The V gene is TRBV23-1, the J gene TRBJ2-3; 7 positions agree with TRBD1. TRBV23-1 is an ORF; its function is uncertain. This CDR3 is 16 amino acids long. V gave up 2 bases and J gave up 2 bases; unmatched junction bases: 7. This CDR3 reads CASSQPGTDLTDTQYF. The CDR3 DNA is TGCGCCAGCAGTCAACCCGGGACAGATCTCACAGATACGCAGTATTTT.

This clonotype was seen a handful of times. This chain links TRBV15 with TRBJ2-7; 7 nucleotides agree with TRBD1. Germline-derived CDR1 and CDR2 are LNHNV and YYDKDF (reference sequence). This CDR3 contains 13 residues. After removal of 3 bases from V and 3 bases from J, the junction contained 2 bases not matched to a gene. Here the CDR3 DNA reads TGTGCCACCAGCAGGGACAGGATCTACGAGCAGTACGTC. It yields the protein CATSRDRIYEQYV.

This clonotype has a handful of counts. The chain employs TRBV28 and TRBJ2-7, with D perhaps TRBD1 (6 bases). This CDR3 region has 11 residues. V was cut by 11 bases and J by 3 bases, with 11 bases left in between. CDR1 is MDHEN, CDR2 SYDVKM, per germline. In DNA, the CDR3 is TGTGCCGGGGCGGACAGCTACGAGCAGTACTTC. Encoded protein: CAGADSYEQYF.

J is TRBJ2-1 and V is TRBV5-4; maybe TRBD2 (5 bases). Trimming removed 0 bases from V and 7 bases from J, with 11 bases in between. CDR3 size: 14 residues. Per germline, CDR1 SGHNT and CDR2 YYREEE (reference sequence). In nucleotides, the CDR3 is TGTGCCAGCAGCTTGGACGGGGTCGGTAATGAGCAGTTCTTC. This gives the protein CASSLDGVGNEQFF. Supplemented by reference TRBV5-4 and TRBJ2-1, the full variable domain reads ETGVTQSPTHLIKTRGQQVTLRCSSQSGHNTVSWYQQALGQGPQFIFQYYREEENGRGNFPPRFSGLQFPNYSSELNVNALELDDSALYLCASSLDGVGNEQFFGPGTRLTVL.

This clonotype was detected a few times. This rearrangement joins TRBV5-1 to TRBJ2-7, with unresolved D. The CDR3 loop spans 12 amino acids. Germline CDR1 SGHRS, CDR2 YFSETQ. V was shortened by 4 bases and J by 4 bases, with 9 bases between the two germline ends. DNA of the CDR3: TGCGCCAGCAGCGAGGACGGGTACGAGCAGTACTTC. It is translated as CASSEDGYEQYF.

The chain links TRBV27 to TRBJ2-5; no clear D. The CDR3 runs to 14 residues. The V end lost 1 base, the J end lost 8 bases, and 14 bases lay between the germline ends. Germline V CDR1 and CDR2: MNHEY, SMNVEV (reference sequence). The CDR3 coding sequence is TGTGCCAGCAGTTTATATCTCCCCACGGACACCCAGTACTTC. Protein product: CASSLYLPTDTQYF.

The chain has TRBV5-1 and TRBJ1-1; no firm D call. The CDR3 covers 14 residues. CDR1 and CDR2 from the germline V gene are SGHRS and YFSETQ. The V end was cut by 3 bases, the J end by 0 bases, with 9 bases between. CDR3 DNA sequence: TGCGCCAGCAGCTCCAACCGGATGAACACTGAAGCTTTCTTT. Its protein is CASSSNRMNTEAFF.

Here the CDR3 reads CASSFGTGINNSPLHF. As DNA, the CDR3 is TGTGCCAGCAGCTTTGGGACAGGGATCAACAATTCACCCCTCCACTTT. J is TRBJ1-6 and V is TRBV11-2; 9 nucleotides agree with TRBD1. CDR3 length: 16 residues. Germline V gives CDR1 SGHAT, CDR2 FQNNGV. V lost 3 bases and J lost 7; bases outside the gene matches: 7.

The chain has TRBV27 and TRBJ2-3, with TRBD2 as a possible D gene (7 bases). Looked up from germline, CDR1 is MNHEY and CDR2 is SMNVEV (reference sequence). V gave up 5 bases and J gave up 5 bases, with 14 bases separating them. This CDR3 has 14 residues. In nucleotides, the CDR3 is TGTGCCAGCAGTCCCGGGGGGCGGGAAGATACGCAGTATTTT. Translating it yields CASSPGGREDTQYF.

The V gene is TRBV5-4, the J gene TRBJ2-3; D possibly corresponds to TRBD2 (6 bases). The germline CDR1 and CDR2 sequences are SGHNT and YYREEE (reference sequence). Between the trimmed V and J ends, which lost 4 bases and 5 bases, there was a span of 17 bases. CDR3 length equals 15 residues. DNA of the CDR3: TGTGCCAGCAGCAGGGGCCAGCGAGCGGGAGATACGCAGTATTTT. Protein product: CASSRGQRAGDTQYF.

This clonotype was counted only a few times. This chain links TRBV28 with TRBJ2-3; no definite D call. Germline CDR1 is MDHEN and CDR2 is SYDVKM. V lost 2 bases and J lost 4, with 10 bases in between. The CDR3 covers 14 residues. CDR3 DNA sequence: TGTGCCAGCAGTTTACCAGGCCACTCAGATACGCAGTATTTT. Protein sequence: CASSLPGHSDTQYF.

This rearrangement joins TRBV2 to TRBJ2-7, with 11 bases aligning to TRBD2. This CDR3 region has 15 residues. V gave up 3 bases and J gave up 4 bases; unmatched junction bases: 5. The germline gives CDR1 SNHLY, CDR2 FYNNEI. The CDR3 is CASSERTSGGYEQYV. The CDR3, as DNA: TGTGCCAGCAGTGAGCGAACTAGCGGGGGATACGAGCAGTACGTC.

This clonotype appeared once. The chain joins TRBV11-2 to TRBJ2-1; 9 bases agree with TRBD2. This CDR3 has 14 residues. J gave up 9 bases and V 5 bases, and 8 bases lay outside the gene matches. Germline V gives CDR1 SGHAT, CDR2 FQNNGV. Written as DNA, the CDR3 is TGTGCCAGCAGCCCAGCCGGGACTAGCATTGAGCAGTTCTTC. Amino acids: CASSPAGTSIEQFF.

The V gene is TRBV15, the J gene TRBJ1-6; 11 bases match TRBD1. Unmatched junction bases numbered 13, after V lost 2 bases and J lost 10 bases. This CDR3 comprises 18 residues. Germline-derived CDR1 and CDR2 are LNHNV and YYDKDF (reference sequence). CDR3 amino acids: CATSRPGQGVGRKSPLHF. DNA for the CDR3: TGTGCCACCAGCAGACCGGGACAGGGGGTTGGCCGTAAGTCACCCCTCCACTTT.

CDR3 sequence (DNA): TGTGCCAGCAGCTTCGGCGGGAAGGGGCTGAACACTGAAGCTTTCTTT. Translation: CASSFGGKGLNTEAFF. The chain couples TRBV5-4 to TRBJ1-1; tentative D call: TRBD1 (5 bases). The CDR3 totals 16 residues. The ends were cut back, 2 bases at V and 0 bases at J, with 14 bases in the middle. Germline loops: CDR1 SGHNT, CDR2 YYREEE (reference sequence).

This clonotype was seen only a few times. This chain connects TRBV3-1 to TRBJ1-1; D gene uncertain. This CDR3 has 13 amino acids. The germline V gene encodes CDR1 LGHDT and CDR2 YNNKEL (reference sequence). V lost 2 bases, J lost 4 bases, and 8 bases lay in between. CDR3 protein: CASSQSLGTEAFF. CDR3 nucleotides: TGTGCCAGCAGCCAATCACTAGGCACTGAAGCTTTCTTT.

The chain has TRBV11-2 and TRBJ2-3, with D possibly TRBD2 on 6 matching bases. The CDR3 loop spans 16 amino acids. Germline values: CDR1 SGHAT, CDR2 FQNNGV. The V and J ends lost 5 bases and 0 bases respectively, with 15 bases between them. This CDR3 reads CASSQKRDSSTDTQYF. CDR3 DNA sequence: TGTGCCAGCAGCCAAAAACGGGACTCAAGCACAGATACGCAGTATTTT.

This clonotype was detected only once. The rearrangement uses TRBV4-1 and TRBJ1-2; D is ambiguous. This CDR3 has 18 amino acids. V dropped 2 bases and J dropped 0 bases, with 19 bases sitting between them. From germline, CDR1 is MGHRA and CDR2 YSYEKL. CDR3 nucleotides: TGCGCCAGCAGCCAACGCCTTTTGAGTGTTTCAACTAACTATGGCTACACCTTC. Its protein is CASSQRLLSVSTNYGYTF.

This clonotype came up a few times. The chain combines TRBV5-1 with TRBJ2-3, with 9 bases that match TRBD2. Per germline, CDR1 SGHRS and CDR2 YFSETQ. V shed 4 bases and J 1 base; nucleotides not matched to a gene: 7. This CDR3 contains 16 residues. CDR3 DNA: TGCGCCAGCAGCCCCTATAGCGGGGGACGCACAGATACGCAGTATTTT. Translation: CASSPYSGGRTDTQYF.

V is TRBV5-1 and J is TRBJ2-2; possible D gene TRBD1, 6 bases. This CDR3 has 13 amino acids. Germline loops: CDR1 SGHRS, CDR2 YFSETQ. V was trimmed by 6 bases and J by 6 bases, leaving 12 bases between them. Here the CDR3 reads CASTQGHSGELFF. The CDR3 DNA reads TGCGCCAGCACCCAGGGACATTCCGGGGAGCTGTTTTTT.